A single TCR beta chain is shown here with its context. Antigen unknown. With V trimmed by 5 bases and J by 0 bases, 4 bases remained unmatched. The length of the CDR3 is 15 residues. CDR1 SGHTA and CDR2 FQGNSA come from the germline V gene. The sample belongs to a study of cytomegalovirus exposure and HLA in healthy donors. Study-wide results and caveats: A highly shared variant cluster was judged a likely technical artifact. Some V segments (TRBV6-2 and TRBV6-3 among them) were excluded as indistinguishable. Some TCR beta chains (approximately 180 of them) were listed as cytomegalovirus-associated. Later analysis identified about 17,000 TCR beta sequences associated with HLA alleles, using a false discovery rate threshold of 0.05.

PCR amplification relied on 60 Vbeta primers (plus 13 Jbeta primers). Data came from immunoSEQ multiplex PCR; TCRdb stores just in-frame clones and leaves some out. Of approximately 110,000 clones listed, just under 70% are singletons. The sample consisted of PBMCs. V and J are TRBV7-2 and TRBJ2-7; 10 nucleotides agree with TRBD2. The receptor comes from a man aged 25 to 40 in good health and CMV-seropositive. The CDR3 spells CASSPLAGASYEQYV. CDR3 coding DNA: TGTGCCAGCAGCCCTCTAGCGGGAGCCTCCTACGAGCAGTACGTC.